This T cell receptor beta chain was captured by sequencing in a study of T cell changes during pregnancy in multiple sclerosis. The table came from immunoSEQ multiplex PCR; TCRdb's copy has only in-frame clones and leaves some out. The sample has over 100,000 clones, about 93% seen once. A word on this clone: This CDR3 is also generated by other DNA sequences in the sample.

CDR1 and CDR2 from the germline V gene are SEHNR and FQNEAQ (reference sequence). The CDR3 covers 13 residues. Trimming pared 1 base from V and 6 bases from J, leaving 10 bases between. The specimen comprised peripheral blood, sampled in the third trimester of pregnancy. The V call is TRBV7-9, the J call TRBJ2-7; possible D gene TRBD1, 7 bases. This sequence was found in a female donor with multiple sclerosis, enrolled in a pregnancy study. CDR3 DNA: TGTGCCAGCAGCTTAGGACAGGGAGGCGAGCAGTACTTC. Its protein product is CASSLGQGGEQYF.